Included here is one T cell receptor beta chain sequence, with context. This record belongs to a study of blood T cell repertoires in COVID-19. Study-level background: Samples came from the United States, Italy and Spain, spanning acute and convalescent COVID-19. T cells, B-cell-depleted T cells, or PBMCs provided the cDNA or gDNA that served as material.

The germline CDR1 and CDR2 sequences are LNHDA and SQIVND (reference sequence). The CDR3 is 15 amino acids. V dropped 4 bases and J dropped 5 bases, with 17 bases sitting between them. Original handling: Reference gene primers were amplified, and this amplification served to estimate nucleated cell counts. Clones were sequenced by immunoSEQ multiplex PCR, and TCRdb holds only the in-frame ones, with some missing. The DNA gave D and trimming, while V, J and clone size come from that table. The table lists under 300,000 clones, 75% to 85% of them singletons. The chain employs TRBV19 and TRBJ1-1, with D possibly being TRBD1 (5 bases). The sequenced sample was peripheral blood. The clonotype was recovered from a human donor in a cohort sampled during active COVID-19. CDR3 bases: TGTGCCAGTAGTACAGGGAGGGGCCGAGTTACTGAAGCTTTCTTT. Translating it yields CASSTGRGRVTEAFF.